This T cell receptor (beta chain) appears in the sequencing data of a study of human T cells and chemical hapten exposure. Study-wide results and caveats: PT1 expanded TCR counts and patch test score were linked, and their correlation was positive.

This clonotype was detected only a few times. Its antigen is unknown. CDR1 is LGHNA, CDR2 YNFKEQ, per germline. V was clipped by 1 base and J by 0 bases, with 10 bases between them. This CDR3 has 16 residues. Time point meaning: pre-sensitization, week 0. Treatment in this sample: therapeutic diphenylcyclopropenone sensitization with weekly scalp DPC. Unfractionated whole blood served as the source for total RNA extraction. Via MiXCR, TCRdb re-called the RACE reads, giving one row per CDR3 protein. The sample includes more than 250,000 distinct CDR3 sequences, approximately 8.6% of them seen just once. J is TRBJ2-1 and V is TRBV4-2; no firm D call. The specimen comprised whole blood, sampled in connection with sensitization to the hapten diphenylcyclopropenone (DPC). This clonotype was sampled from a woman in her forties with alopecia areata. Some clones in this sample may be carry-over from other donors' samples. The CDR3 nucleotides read TGTGCCAGCAGCCAAGCTGCGGTTAGCTCCTACAATGAGCAGTTCTTC. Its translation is CASSQAAVSSYNEQFF.